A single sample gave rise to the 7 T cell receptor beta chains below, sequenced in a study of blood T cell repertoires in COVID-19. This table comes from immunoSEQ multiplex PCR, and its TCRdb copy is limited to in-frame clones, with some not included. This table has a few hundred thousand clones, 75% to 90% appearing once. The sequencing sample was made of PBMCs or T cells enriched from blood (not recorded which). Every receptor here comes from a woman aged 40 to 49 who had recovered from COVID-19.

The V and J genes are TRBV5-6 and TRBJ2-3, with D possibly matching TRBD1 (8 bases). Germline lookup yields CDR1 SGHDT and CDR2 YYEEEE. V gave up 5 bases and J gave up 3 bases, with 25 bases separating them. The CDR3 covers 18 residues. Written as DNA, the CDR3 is TGTGCCAGCAGGGGGAGGGGAAGCAGGGGGCTTCGGACAGATACGCAGTATTTT. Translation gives CASRGRGSRGLRTDTQYF.

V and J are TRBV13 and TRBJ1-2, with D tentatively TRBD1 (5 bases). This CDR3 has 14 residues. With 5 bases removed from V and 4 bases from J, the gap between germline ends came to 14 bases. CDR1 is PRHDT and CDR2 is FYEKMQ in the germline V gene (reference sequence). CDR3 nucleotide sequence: TGTGCCAGCAGCCCCCCGGGGGTTCCCTATGGCTACACCTTC. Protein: CASSPPGVPYGYTF.

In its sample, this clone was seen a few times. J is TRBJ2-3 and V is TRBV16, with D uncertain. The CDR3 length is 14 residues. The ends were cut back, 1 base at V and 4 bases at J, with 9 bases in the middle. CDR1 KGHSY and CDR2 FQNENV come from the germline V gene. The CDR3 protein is CASSQLFSADTQYF. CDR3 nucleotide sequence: TGTGCCAGCAGCCAATTGTTTTCCGCAGATACGCAGTATTTT.

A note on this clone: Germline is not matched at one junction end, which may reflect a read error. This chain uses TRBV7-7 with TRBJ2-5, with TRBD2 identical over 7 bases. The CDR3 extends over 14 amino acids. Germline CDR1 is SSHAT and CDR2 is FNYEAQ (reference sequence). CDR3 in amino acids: CASSLDGGGETQYF. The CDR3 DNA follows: TGTGCTAGCAGCTTAGACGGCGGGGGAGAGACCCAGTACTTC.

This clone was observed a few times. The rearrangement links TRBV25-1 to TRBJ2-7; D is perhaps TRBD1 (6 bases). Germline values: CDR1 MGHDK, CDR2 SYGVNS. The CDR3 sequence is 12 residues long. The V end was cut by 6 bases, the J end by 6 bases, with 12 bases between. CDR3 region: CASRQGLAEQYF. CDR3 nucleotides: TGTGCCAGCAGACAGGGTCTCGCCGAGCAGTACTTC.

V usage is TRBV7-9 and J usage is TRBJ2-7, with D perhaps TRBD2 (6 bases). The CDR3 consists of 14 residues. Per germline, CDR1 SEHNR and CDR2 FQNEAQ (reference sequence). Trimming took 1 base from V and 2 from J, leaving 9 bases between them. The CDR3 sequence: CASSLGGTPYEQYF. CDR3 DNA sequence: TGTGCCAGCAGCTTAGGCGGGACCCCCTACGAGCAGTACTTC.

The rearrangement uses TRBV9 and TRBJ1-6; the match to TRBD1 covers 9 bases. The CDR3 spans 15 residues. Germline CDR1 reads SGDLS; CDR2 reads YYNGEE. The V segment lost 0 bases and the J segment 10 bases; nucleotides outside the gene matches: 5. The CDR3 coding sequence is TGTGCCAGCAGCGTAGGCGGACAGGGGAGGTCACCCCTCCACTTT. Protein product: CASSVGGQGRSPLHF.